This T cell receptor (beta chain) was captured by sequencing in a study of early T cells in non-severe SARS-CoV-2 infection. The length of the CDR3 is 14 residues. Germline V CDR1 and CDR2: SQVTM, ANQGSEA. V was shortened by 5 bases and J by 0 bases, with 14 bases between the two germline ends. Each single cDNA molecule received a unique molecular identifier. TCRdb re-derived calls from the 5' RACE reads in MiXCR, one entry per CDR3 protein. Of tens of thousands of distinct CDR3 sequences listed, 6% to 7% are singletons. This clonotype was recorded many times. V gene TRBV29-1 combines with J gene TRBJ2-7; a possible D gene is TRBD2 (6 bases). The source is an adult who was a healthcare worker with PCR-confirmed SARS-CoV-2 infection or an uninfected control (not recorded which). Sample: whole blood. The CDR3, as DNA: TGCAGCGTTTTAGCCACCGGGAGCTCCTACGAGCAGTACTTC. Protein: CSVLATGSSYEQYF.